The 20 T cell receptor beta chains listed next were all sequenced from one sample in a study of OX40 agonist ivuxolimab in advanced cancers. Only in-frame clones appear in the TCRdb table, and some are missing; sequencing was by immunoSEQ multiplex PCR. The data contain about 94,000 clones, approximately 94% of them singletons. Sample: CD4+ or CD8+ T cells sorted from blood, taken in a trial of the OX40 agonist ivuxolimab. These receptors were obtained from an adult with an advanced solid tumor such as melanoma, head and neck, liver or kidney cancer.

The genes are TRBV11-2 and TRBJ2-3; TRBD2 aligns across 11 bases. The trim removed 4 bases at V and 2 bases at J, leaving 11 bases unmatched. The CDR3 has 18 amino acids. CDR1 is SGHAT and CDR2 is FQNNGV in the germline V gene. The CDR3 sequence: CASSSTSLAGAYTDTQYF. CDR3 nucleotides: TGTGCCAGCAGCTCTACGTCACTAGCGGGGGCCTACACAGATACGCAGTATTTT.

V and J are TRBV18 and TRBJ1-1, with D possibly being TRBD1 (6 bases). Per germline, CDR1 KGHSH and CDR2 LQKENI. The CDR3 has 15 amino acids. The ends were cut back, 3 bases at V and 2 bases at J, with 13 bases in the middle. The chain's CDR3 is CASSPTSGENTEAFF. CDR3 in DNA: TGTGCCAGCTCACCGACATCAGGGGAAAACACTGAAGCTTTCTTT.

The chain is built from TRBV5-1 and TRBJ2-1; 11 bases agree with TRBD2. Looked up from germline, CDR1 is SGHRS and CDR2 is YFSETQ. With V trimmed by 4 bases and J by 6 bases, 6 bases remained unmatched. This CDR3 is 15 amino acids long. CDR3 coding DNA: TGCGCCAGCAGCATCGGGACTAGCGGACTCAATGAGCAGTTCTTC. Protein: CASSIGTSGLNEQFF.

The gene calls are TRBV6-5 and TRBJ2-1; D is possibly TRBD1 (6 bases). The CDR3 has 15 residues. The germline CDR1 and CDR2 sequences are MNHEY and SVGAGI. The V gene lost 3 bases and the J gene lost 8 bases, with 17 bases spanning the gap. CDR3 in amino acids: CASSYNRVVNHEQFF. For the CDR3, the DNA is TGTGCCAGCAGTTATAACAGGGTGGTCAACCATGAGCAGTTCTTC.

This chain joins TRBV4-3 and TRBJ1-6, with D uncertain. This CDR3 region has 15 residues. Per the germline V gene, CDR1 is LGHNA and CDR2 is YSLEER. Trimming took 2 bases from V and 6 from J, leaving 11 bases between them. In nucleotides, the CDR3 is TGCGCCAGCAGCCAATGGAGTGGTAGTAATTCACCCCTCCACTTT. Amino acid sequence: CASSQWSGSNSPLHF.

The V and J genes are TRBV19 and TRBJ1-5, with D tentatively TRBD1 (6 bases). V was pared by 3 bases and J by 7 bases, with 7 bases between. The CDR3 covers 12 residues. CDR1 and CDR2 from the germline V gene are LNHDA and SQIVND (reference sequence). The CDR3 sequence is CASSMGGQPQHF. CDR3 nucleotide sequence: TGTGCCAGTAGTATGGGGGGCCAGCCCCAGCATTTT.

The CDR3 loop reads CASSQAAGMDTQYF. CDR3 DNA sequence: TGCGCCAGCAGCCAAGCGGCCGGAATGGATACGCAGTATTTT. The chain carries TRBV4-3 and TRBJ2-3; D remains unclear. The V and J ends lost 1 base and 6 bases respectively, with 11 bases between them. This CDR3 comprises 14 residues. Germline lookup yields CDR1 LGHNA and CDR2 YSLEER.

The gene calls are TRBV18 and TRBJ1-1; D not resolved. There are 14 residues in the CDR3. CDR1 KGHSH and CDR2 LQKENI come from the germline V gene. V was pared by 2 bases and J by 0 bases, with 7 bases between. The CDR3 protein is CASSPATMNTEAFF. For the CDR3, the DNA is TGTGCCAGCTCACCAGCTACGATGAACACTGAAGCTTTCTTT. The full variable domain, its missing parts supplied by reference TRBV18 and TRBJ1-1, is NAGVMQNPRHLVRRRGQEARLRCSPMKGHSHVYWYRQLPEEGLKFMVYLQKENIIDESGMPKERFSAEFPKEGPSILRIQQVVRGDSAAYFCASSPATMNTEAFFGQGTRLTVV.

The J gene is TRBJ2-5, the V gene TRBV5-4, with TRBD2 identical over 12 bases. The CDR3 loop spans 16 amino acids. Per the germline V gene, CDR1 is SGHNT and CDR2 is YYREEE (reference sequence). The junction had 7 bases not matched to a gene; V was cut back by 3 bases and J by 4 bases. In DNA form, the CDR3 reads TGTGCCAGCAGCTCCCCTAGCGGGGGGGCTCGAGAGACCCAGTACTTC. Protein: CASSSPSGGARETQYF.

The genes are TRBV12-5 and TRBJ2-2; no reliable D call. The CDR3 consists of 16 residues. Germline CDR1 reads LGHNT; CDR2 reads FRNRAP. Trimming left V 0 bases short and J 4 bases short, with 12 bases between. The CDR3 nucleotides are TGTGCTAGTGGTTTGGTATCGGCCAGGCTCACCGGGGAGCTGTTTTTT. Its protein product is CASGLVSARLTGELFF.

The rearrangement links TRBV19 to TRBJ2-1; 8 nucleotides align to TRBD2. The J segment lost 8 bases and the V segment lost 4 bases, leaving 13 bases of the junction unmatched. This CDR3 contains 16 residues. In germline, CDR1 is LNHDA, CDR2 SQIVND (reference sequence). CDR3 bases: TGTGCCAGTAGTAGACCCACCGCCAGCGGGGGTTATGAGCAGTTCTTC. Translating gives CASSRPTASGGYEQFF.

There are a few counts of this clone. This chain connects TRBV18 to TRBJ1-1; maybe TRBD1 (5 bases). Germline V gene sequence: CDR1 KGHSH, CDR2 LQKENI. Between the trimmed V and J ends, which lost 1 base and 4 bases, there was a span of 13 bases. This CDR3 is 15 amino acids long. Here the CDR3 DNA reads TGTGCCAGCTCACCACTGGAGCAGGGAGGCACTGAAGCTTTCTTT. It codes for CASSPLEQGGTEAFF.

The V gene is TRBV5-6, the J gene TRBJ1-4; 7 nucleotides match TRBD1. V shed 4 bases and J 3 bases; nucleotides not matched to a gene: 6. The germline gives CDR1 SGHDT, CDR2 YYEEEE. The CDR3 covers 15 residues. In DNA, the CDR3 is TGTGCCAGCAGCCCGACAGGGCTGTCTAATGAAAAACTGTTTTTT. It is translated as CASSPTGLSNEKLFF. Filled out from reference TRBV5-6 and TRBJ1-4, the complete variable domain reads DAGVTQSPTHLIKTRGQQVTLRCSPKSGHDTVSWYQQALGQGPQFIFQYYEEEERQRGNFPDRFSGHQFPNYSSELNVNALLLGDSALYLCASSPTGLSNEKLFFGSGTQLSVL.

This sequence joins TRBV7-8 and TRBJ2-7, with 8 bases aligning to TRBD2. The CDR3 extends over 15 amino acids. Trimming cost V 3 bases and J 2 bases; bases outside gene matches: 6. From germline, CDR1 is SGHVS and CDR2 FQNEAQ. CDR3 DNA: TGTGCCAGCAGCTTCGGCCTAGCGGGCGCCTACGAGCAGTACTTC. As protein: CASSFGLAGAYEQYF.

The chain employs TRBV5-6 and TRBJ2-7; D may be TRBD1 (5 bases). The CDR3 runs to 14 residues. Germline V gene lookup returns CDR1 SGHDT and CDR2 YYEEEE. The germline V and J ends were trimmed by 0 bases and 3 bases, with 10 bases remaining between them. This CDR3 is CASSLGGRDYEQYF. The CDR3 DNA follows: TGTGCCAGCAGCTTGGGGGGCAGGGACTACGAGCAGTACTTC.

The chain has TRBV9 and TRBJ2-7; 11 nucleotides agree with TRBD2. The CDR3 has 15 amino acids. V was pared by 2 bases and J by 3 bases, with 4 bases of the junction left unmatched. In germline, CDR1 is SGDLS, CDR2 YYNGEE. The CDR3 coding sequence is TGTGCCAGCAGCGTGGGGACTAGCGGATACTACGAGCAGTACTTC. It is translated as CASSVGTSGYYEQYF.

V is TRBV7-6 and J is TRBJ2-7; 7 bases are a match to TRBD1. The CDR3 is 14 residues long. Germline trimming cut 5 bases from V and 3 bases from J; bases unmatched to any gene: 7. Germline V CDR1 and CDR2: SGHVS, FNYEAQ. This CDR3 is CASSRAGTVYEQYF. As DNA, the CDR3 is TGTGCCAGCAGCCGGGCCGGGACAGTCTACGAGCAGTACTTC.

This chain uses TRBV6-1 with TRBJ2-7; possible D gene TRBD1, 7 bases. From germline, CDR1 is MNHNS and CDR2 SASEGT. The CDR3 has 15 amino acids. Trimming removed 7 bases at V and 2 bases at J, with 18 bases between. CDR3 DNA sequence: TGTGCCAGCACCAACCGGAGGGACAGCACCTACGAGCAGTACTTC. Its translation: CASTNRRDSTYEQYF.

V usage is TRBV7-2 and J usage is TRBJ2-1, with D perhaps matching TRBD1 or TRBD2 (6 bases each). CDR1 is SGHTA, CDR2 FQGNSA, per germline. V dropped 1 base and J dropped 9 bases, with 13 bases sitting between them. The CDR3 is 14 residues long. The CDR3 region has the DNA TGTGCCAGCAGCTTAGATGGGGGGCGAGGTGAGCAGTTCTTC. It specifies CASSLDGGRGEQFF.

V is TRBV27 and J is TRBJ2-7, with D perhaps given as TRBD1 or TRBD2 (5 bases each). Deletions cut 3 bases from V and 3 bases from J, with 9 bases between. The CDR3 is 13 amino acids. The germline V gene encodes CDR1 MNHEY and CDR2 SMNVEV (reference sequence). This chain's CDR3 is CASSLGDNYEQYF. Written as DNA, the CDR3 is TGTGCCAGCAGTTTGGGGGATAACTACGAGCAGTACTTC.